The 30 T cell receptor beta chains reported below all come from one sample, sequenced in a study of blood T cells in healthy people across ages. The second PCR ran about 6 to 11 cycles with a sample-barcoded 5' primer and J-beta primers. TCRdb re-analysed the 5' RACE reads in MiXCR, keeping a single row per CDR3 protein. Here the sample spans around 820,000 distinct CDR3 sequences, around 25% being singletons. The sample was also linked to a second study, of T cells of mothers and their children.

The sample comprised blood. Receptors were obtained from a boy between 10 and 17 years old in good health.

The chain carries TRBV9 and TRBJ2-5, with TRBD2 as a possible D gene (6 bases). V dropped 5 bases and J dropped 1 base, with 12 bases sitting between them. This CDR3 comprises 14 residues. The germline V gene has CDR1 SGDLS and CDR2 YYNGEE. CDR3 region: CASSGGAIQETQYF. In DNA, the CDR3 is TGTGCCAGCAGTGGCGGGGCCATCCAAGAGACCCAGTACTTC.

This rearrangement joins TRBV7-9 to TRBJ2-4; 12 bases align to TRBD1. This CDR3 is built from 15 residues. The germline V gene has CDR1 SEHNR and CDR2 FQNEAQ (reference sequence). Germline trimming cut 4 bases from V and 8 bases from J; bases unmatched to any gene: 6. The CDR3 nucleotides are TGTGCCAGCAGCTCCGGGACAGGGGGCGCATACATTCAGTACTTC. Its translation is CASSSGTGGAYIQYF.

The DNA for the CDR3 is TGTGCCAGCAGCTTAAATGCCATGGGAGTTGAGCAGCCCCAGCATTTT. It is translated as CASSLNAMGVEQPQHF. The chain combines TRBV7-8 with TRBJ1-5, with D unresolved. The CDR3 has 16 residues. From germline, CDR1 is SGHVS and CDR2 FQNEAQ. Trimming left V 2 bases short and J 7 bases short, with 18 bases between.

This clonotype was observed a few times. The CDR3 protein is CASSGRDRTYEQYF. The CDR3 DNA reads as TGTGCCAGCAGCGGCCGGGACAGAACCTACGAGCAGTACTTC. This chain uses TRBV7-9 with TRBJ2-5; TRBD1 agrees at 7 bases. The last part of the DNA fits TRBJ2-7 better; the J call may be wrong. The CDR3 covers 14 residues. Germline V gives CDR1 SEHNR, CDR2 FQNEAQ (reference sequence).

The rearrangement links TRBV7-2 to TRBJ2-1; D unclear. Germline CDR1 and CDR2: SGHTA and FQGNSA. The CDR3 length is 13 residues. Trimming cost V 3 bases and J 5 bases, with 8 bases left between them. The CDR3 DNA is TGTGCCAGCAGCTTTTACTTAAACAATGAGCAGTTCTTC. Amino acid sequence: CASSFYLNNEQFF.

This clonotype occurred a few times. V gene TRBV6-6 combines with J gene TRBJ1-3; D ambiguous. The CDR3 has 15 amino acids. CDR1 and CDR2 (germline): MNHNY, SVGAGI (reference sequence). V was cut by 6 bases and J by 0 bases, with 12 bases left in between. CDR3 coding DNA: TGTGCCAGCAGCTCAGACGGACTCTCTGGAAACACCATATATTTT. This gives the protein CASSSDGLSGNTIYF.

This chain joins TRBV27 and TRBJ1-4, with 8 bases lining up with TRBD1. The CDR3 extends over 14 amino acids. J was trimmed by 3 bases and V by 11 bases; bases with no gene match: 8. CDR1 and CDR2 (germline): MNHEY, SMNVEV (reference sequence). The CDR3 coding sequence is TGTGCCTGCACCTCGGGACAGGCTAATGAAAAACTGTTTTTT. It yields the protein CACTSGQANEKLFF. The full variable domain, in which reference TRBV27 and TRBJ1-4 provide the parts outside the CDR3, is EAQVTQNPRYLITVTGKKLTVTCSQNMNHEYMSWYRQDPGLGLRQIYYSMNVEVTDKGDVPEGYKVSRKEKRNFPLILESPSPNQTSLYFCACTSGQANEKLFFGSGTQLSVL.

This clonotype was recorded a few times. The chain combines TRBV6-2 or TRBV6-3 with TRBJ2-5; 7 nucleotides line up with TRBD2. V shed 6 bases, J shed 4 bases, and the junction held 8 bases outside the gene matches. From germline, CDR1 is MNHEY and CDR2 SVGEGT. The CDR3 contains 14 residues. In DNA form, the CDR3 reads TGTGCCAGCAGCCCTACTAGCGCGGGAGAGACCCAGTACTTC. Translation: CASSPTSAGETQYF.

The chain joins TRBV10-3 to TRBJ2-5; 9 bases map to TRBD2. The J call is uncertain, as TRBJ2-7 better fits the DNA end. CDR1 and CDR2 (germline): ENHRY, SYGVKD. The CDR3 is made up of 16 amino acids. This CDR3 is CAISDVAGASSYEQYF. CDR3 nucleotides: TGTGCCATCAGTGATGTAGCGGGGGCAAGCTCCTACGAGCAGTACTTC.

This clonotype was detected only a few times. The chain links TRBV28 to TRBJ2-5; D tentatively fits TRBD1 or TRBD2 (6 bases each). The J call is doubtful: the DNA matches TRBJ2-7 better. This CDR3 is 12 amino acids long. CDR1 is MDHEN and CDR2 is SYDVKM in the germline V gene. CDR3 DNA: TGTGCCAGCACCGAACAGGGAGGCGAGCAGTACTTC. This sequence encodes CASTEQGGEQYF.

The chain is built from TRBV18 and TRBJ1-4, with 8 bases identical to TRBD1. V dropped 6 bases and J dropped 8; count of bases not matched to a gene: 17. CDR1 KGHSH and CDR2 LQKENI come from the germline V gene. This CDR3 spans 17 amino acids. For the CDR3, the DNA is TGTGCCAGCTCCCCCGTACGACCGGACAGGGAAAGGGAAAAACTGTTTTTT. It is translated as CASSPVRPDREREKLFF.

This rearrangement joins TRBV18 to TRBJ2-1; 7 nucleotides line up with TRBD1. The closer fit of TRBJ2-5 to the DNA end suggests the J call may be wrong. The CDR3 sequence is 15 residues long. Germline lookup yields CDR1 KGHSH and CDR2 LQKENI. CDR3 in amino acids: CASSQAQGRRETQYF. The CDR3 DNA sequence: TGTGCCAGCTCACAGGCACAGGGGCGACGAGAGACCCAGTACTTC.

V usage is TRBV5-1 and J usage is TRBJ2-5; 9 bases match TRBD2. CDR1 is SGHRS, CDR2 YFSETQ, per germline. There are 14 residues in the CDR3. The ends lost 2 bases at V and 4 bases at J; junction bases unmatched: 3. Here the CDR3 reads CASSFSGGLETQYF. The CDR3 DNA reads TGCGCCAGCAGCTTTAGCGGGGGTTTAGAGACCCAGTACTTC.

The rearrangement uses TRBV7-2 and TRBJ2-2; D remains ambiguous. The CDR3 runs to 14 residues. Germline V gene lookup returns CDR1 SGHTA and CDR2 FQGNSA. The V end lost 4 bases, the J end lost 3 bases, and 9 bases lay between the germline ends. The CDR3 is CASSSVTYTGELFF. The CDR3, as DNA: TGTGCCAGCAGCTCTGTAACTTACACCGGGGAGCTGTTTTTT.

This clonotype appeared a few times. The chain joins TRBV5-1 to TRBJ2-5, with TRBD2 matching 8 bases. Germline V CDR1 and CDR2: SGHRS, YFSETQ. Trimming at V came to 3 bases and at J to 0 bases, leaving 1 base not matched to a gene. The CDR3 runs 14 residues. CDR3 sequence (DNA): TGCGCCAGCAGCTCTAGCGGGTACCAAGAGACCCAGTACTTC. Amino acids: CASSSSGYQETQYF.

Comments on this clonotype: This CDR3 is missing its conserved last phenylalanine or tryptophan, likely due to a read error. The genes are TRBV27 and TRBJ2-1, with D hard to call. The CDR3 covers 14 residues. Germline CDR1 is MNHEY and CDR2 is SMNVEV (reference sequence). The ends were cut back, 0 bases at V and 2 bases at J, with 5 bases in the middle. The CDR3 nucleotides read TGTGCCAGCAGTTTATCTCCCACCTACAATGAGCAGTTCTCC. The encoded protein is CASSLSPTYNEQFS.

This clonotype has just a few counts. V usage is TRBV29-1 and J usage is TRBJ2-5; D is unresolved. Deletions cut 2 bases from V and 7 bases from J, with 11 bases between. Germline CDR1 is SQVTM and CDR2 is ANQGSEA. The CDR3 is 12 amino acids. CDR3 bases: TGCAGCGTTGAAACCCCTGTAGGGACCCAGTACTTC. Translating it yields CSVETPVGTQYF.

The chain has TRBV7-9 and TRBJ2-5; 7 bases match TRBD1. Unmatched junction bases numbered 13, after V lost 5 bases and J lost 4 bases. Looked up from germline, CDR1 is SEHNR and CDR2 is FQNEAQ (reference sequence). This CDR3 has 16 residues. The CDR3 here is CASSAALDPGGETQYF. In DNA form, the CDR3 reads TGTGCCAGCAGCGCCGCCCTGGACCCAGGGGGAGAGACCCAGTACTTC.

This clonotype has just a few counts. The chain joins TRBV7-9 to TRBJ2-7; D may correspond to TRBD1 or TRBD2 (5 bases each). V was cut by 4 bases and J by 3 bases, with 16 bases left in between. The CDR3 covers 15 residues. CDR1 and CDR2 (germline): SEHNR, FQNEAQ (reference sequence). The DNA of the CDR3 is TGTGCCAGCAGCTCTTCCGGGACCGGTGGCTACGAGCAGTACTTC. Its protein product is CASSSSGTGGYEQYF.

Comment on this clonotype: Germline and junction disagree at one end, which may indicate a read error. The chain links TRBV20-1 to TRBJ1-1; D uncertain. CDR1 and CDR2 from the germline V gene are DFQATT and SNEGSKA (reference sequence). The CDR3 consists of 13 residues. CDR3 coding DNA: TGCAGTGCCACGGCGGCCTCGAACACTGAAGCTTCCTTT. This gives the protein CSATAASNTEASF.

This clonotype was seen a handful of times. Germline is not matched at one junction end, which may reflect a read error. The chain couples TRBV20-1 to TRBJ2-5, with 9 bases that match TRBD2. The CDR3 contains 16 residues. Germline lookup yields CDR1 DFQATT and CDR2 SNEGSKA (reference sequence). The CDR3 loop is CSARELGAGGPETQYF. The CDR3 coding sequence is TGCAGTGCTAGAGAGCTCGGCGCGGGAGGGCCAGAGACCCAATACTTC.

J is TRBJ2-2 and V is TRBV7-2, with 7 nucleotides matching TRBD2. Germline assignment: CDR1 SGHTA and CDR2 FQGNSA. This CDR3 has 15 amino acids. With V trimmed by 4 bases and J by 5 bases, 7 bases remained unmatched. This chain's CDR3 is CASSWEGLPTGELFF. CDR3 nucleotide sequence: TGTGCCAGCAGCTGGGAGGGACTCCCAACCGGGGAGCTGTTTTTT.

The J gene is TRBJ2-6, the V gene TRBV21-1; TRBD1, as called in the table, went unchecked against the DNA. TRBV21-1 constitutes a pseudogene. The CDR3 is 16 residues long. CDR3 DNA: TGTGCCAGCAGCGGACACAGGGACTCTGGGGCCAACGTCCTGACTTTC. It encodes CASSGHRDSGANVLTF.

This clonotype was counted only a few times. CDR3 bases: TGTGCCAGCAGCTACTCAACGGAATACTATGGCTACACCTTC. This translates into CASSYSTEYYGYTF. This sequence joins TRBV7-9 and TRBJ1-2, with no clear D. The germline V gene has CDR1 SEHNR and CDR2 FQNEAQ (reference sequence). The CDR3 extends over 14 amino acids. V lost 4 bases, J lost 3 bases, and 12 bases lay in between.

The CDR3 nucleotides are TGTGCCAGCAGCTTGGTTCGTGGAGCGAACACTGAAGCTTTCTTT. Translated: CASSLVRGANTEAFF. The V gene is TRBV5-5, the J gene TRBJ1-1; D is unclear. Per germline, CDR1 SGHKS and CDR2 YYEKEE (reference sequence). Trimming cost V 0 bases and J 1 base, with 10 bases left between them. The CDR3 has 15 amino acids.

About this clonotype: Sequence at one end of the junction differs from germline and may be a read error. The chain combines TRBV5-4 with TRBJ1-2; maybe TRBD1 (5 bases). This CDR3 comprises 13 residues. Per the germline V gene, CDR1 is SGHNT and CDR2 is YYREEE (reference sequence). The DNA for the CDR3 is TGTGCCAGCAGCCCCGACAGAAACTATAGCTACACCTTC. Translating it yields CASSPDRNYSYTF.

This clonotype was recorded a few times. The V gene is TRBV29-1, the J gene TRBJ2-3; 10 nucleotides align to TRBD1. Germline CDR1 SQVTM, CDR2 ANQGSEA. This CDR3 has 15 residues. Trimming took 4 bases from V and 2 from J; bases not matched to a gene: 6. In nucleotides, the CDR3 is TGCAGCGTTGGGACAGGGGGAGGTATCACAGATACGCAGTATTTT. This sequence encodes CSVGTGGGITDTQYF.

The chain combines TRBV3-1 with TRBJ2-5, with no clear D. Germline CDR1 is LGHDT and CDR2 is YNNKEL (reference sequence). The CDR3 is made up of 16 amino acids. The germline V and J ends were trimmed by 0 bases and 4 bases, with 15 bases remaining between them. The CDR3 reads CASSQDPRGSPETQYF. In DNA form, the CDR3 reads TGTGCCAGCAGCCAAGACCCGCGTGGGTCGCCAGAGACCCAGTACTTC.

Only one count was recorded for this clonotype. This may stem from a read error, because a much larger clone lies one nucleotide away. The chain is built from TRBV2 and TRBJ2-6, with D unclear. CDR3 length: 13 amino acids. Germline V lookup: CDR1 SNHLY, CDR2 FYNNEI. The ends were cut back, 3 bases at V and 2 bases at J, with 2 bases in the middle. The CDR3 DNA reads as TGTGCCAGCAGTGATCCTGGGGCCAACGTCCTGACTTTC. Translation gives CASSDPGANVLTF.

This sequence joins TRBV10-3 and TRBJ2-5; 12 nucleotides match TRBD1. The J segment lost 4 bases and the V segment lost 3 bases, leaving 3 bases of the junction unmatched. The CDR3 extends over 15 amino acids. In germline, CDR1 is ENHRY, CDR2 SYGVKD. CDR3: CAISDGTGGGETQYF. Written as DNA, the CDR3 is TGTGCCATCAGTGACGGGACAGGGGGCGGAGAGACCCAGTACTTC.